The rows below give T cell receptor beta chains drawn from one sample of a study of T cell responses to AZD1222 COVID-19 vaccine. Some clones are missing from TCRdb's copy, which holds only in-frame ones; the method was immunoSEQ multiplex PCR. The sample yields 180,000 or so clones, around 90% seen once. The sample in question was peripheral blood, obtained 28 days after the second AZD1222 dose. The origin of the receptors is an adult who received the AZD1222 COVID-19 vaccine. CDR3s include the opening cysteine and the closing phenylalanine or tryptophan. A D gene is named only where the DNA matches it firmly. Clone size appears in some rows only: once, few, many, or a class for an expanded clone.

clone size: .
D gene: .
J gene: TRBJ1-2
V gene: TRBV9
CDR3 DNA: TGTGCCAGCAGCCCCCCGGGACTTTGGTATGGCTACACCTTC
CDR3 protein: CASSPPGLWYGYTF

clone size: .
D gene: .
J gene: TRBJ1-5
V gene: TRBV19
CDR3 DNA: TGTGCCACCACCGATTCGACGGATCAGCCCCAGCATTTT
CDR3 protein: CATTDSTDQPQHF

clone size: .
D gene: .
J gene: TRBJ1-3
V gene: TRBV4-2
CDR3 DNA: TGTGCCAGCAGCCAAGAATGGGGGACCGGAAACACCATATATTTT
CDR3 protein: CASSQEWGTGNTIYF

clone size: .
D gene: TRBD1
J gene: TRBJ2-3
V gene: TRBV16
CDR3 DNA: TGTGCCAGCAGCCATCAGGGACAGGGGGCCTATACGCAGTATTTT
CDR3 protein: CASSHQGQGAYTQYF

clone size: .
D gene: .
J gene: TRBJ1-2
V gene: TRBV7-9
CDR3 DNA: TGTGCCAGCAGCCCTTCTTTTCCGAGGGGCTATGGCTACACCTTC
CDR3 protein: CASSPSFPRGYGYTF

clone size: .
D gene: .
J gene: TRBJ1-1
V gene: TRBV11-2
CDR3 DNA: TGTGCCAGCAGCTCCCTCCTAGACACTGAAGCTTTCTTT
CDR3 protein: CASSSLLDTEAFF

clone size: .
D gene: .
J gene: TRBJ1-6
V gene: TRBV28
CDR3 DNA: TGTGCCAGTCGTCGATCTGGGGTCCATAATTCACCCCTCCACTTT
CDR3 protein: CASRRSGVHNSPLHF

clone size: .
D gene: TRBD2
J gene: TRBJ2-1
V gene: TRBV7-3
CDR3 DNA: TGTGCCAGCAGCACCGGACTAGCGACGAATAATGAGCAGTTCTTC
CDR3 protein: CASSTGLATNNEQFF

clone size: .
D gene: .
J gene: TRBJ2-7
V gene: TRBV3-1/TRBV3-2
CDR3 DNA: TGTGCCAGCAGCCCCCGGGGGAGCGGTCTACGGGAGCAGTACTTC
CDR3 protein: CASSPRGSGLREQYF

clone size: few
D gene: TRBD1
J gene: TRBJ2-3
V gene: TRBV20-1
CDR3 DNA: TGCAGTGCTAGTCGACAGGGAGCAGATACGCAGTATTTT
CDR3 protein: CSASRQGADTQYF

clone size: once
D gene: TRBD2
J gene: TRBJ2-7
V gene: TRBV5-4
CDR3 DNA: TGTGCCAGCAGCGCCCTAGCGGGCTACGAGCAGTACTTC
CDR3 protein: CASSALAGYEQYF

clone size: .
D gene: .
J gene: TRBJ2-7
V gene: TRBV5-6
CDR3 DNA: TGTGCCAGCAGCCGAGAGGTCTACGAGCAGTACTTC
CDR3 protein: CASSREVYEQYF

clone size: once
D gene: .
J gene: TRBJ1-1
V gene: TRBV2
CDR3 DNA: TGTGCCAGCAGTGGACAGATAGACTCTATGAACACTGAAGCTTTCTTT
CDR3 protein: CASSGQIDSMNTEAFF

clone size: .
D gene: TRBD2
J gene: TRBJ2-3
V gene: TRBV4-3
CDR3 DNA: TGCGCCAGCAGCCCTATGGGACTAGCGGGGGGGCCAACAGATACGCAGTATTTT
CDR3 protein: CASSPMGLAGGPTDTQYF

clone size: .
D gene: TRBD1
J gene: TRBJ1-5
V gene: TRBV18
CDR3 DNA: TGTGCCAGCTCACTCGACAGGGATAATCAGCCCCAGCATTTT
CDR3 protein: CASSLDRDNQPQHF

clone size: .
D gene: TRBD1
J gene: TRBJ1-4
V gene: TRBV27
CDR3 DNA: TGTGCCAGCAGTCTGTACCGTGCCCAGGGGGTCTCAACTAATGAAAAACTGTTTTTT
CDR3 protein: CASSLYRAQGVSTNEKLFF

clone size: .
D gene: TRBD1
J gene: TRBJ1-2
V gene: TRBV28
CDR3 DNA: TGTGCCAGCAGGATTCCCCCACGGGACAGGGGGAACTATGGCTACACCTTC
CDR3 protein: CASRIPPRDRGNYGYTF

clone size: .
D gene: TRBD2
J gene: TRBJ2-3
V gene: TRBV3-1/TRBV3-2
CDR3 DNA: TGTGCCAGCAGCCAAGATGGCGAGCGGGGGGGCACAGATACGCAGTATTTT
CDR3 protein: CASSQDGERGGTDTQYF

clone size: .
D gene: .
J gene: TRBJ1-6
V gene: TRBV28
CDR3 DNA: TGTGCCAGCAGAGAGGGTGGGAGTAAAAATTCACCCCTCCACTTT
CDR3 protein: CASREGGSKNSPLHF

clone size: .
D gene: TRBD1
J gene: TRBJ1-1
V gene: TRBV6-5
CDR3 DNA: TGTGCCAGCAGTTCAACGGGACAGCAGTTCACTGAAGCTTTCTTT
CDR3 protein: CASSSTGQQFTEAFF

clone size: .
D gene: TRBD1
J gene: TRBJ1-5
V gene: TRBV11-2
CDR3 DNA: TGTGCCAGCGCCGAGACAGGGCCCAATCAGCCCCAGCATTTT
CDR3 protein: CASAETGPNQPQHF

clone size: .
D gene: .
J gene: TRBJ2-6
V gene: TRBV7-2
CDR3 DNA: TGTGCCAGCAGCCTAGGGGGAGGGGCTGGGGCCAACGTCCTGACTTTC
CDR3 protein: CASSLGGGAGANVLTF

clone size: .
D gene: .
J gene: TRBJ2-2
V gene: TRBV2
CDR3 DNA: TGTGCCAGCAGTGAGGGGCGGGATACCGGGGAGCTGTTTTTT
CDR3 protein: CASSEGRDTGELFF

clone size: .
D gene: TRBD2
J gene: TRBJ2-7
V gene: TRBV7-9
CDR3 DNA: TGTGCCAGCAGCTTGCGGGAGAACTACGAGCAGTACTTC
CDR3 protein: CASSLRENYEQYF

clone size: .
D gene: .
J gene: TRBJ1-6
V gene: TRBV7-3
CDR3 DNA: TGTGCCAGCAGCTCTCGAGTAGGGTTGGAGGGGAGTTCACCCCTCCACTTT
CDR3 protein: CASSSRVGLEGSSPLHF

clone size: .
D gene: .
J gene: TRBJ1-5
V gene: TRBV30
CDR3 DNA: TGTGCCTGGAGTGTAAGGGCAGGGCGACAGCCCCAGCATTTT
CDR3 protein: CAWSVRAGRQPQHF

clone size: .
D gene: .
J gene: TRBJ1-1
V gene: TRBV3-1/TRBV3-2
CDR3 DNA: TGTGCCAGCAGCCTACAGGGTAAGGCTGAAGCTTTCTTT
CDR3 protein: CASSLQGKAEAFF